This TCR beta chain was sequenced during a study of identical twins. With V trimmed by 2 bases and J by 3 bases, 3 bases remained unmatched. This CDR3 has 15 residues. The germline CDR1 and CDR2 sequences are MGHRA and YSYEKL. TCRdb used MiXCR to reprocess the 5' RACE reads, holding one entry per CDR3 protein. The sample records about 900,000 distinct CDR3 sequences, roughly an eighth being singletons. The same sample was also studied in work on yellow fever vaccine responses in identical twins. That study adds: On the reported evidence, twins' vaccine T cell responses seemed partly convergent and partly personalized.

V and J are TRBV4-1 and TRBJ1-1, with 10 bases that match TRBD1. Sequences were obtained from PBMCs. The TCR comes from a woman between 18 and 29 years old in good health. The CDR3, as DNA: TGCGCCAGCAGCCAACCGGGACAGGGGTACACTGAAGCTTTCTTT. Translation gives CASSQPGQGYTEAFF.